This TCR beta chain was captured in a study of cytomegalovirus exposure and HLA in healthy donors (TCRdb year 2017). Study-wide context: According to an earlier analysis of 587 of the donors, about 179 million T cells yielded over 90 million unique TCR beta sequences and about 300 Gb of sequence data. Typing coverage differed by locus: A, B, C, DRB1 and DQB1 were typed in roughly 629-640 donors, DQA1 in about 560, DPA1 in 600 to 610, and DPB1 in 472. In addition to the first cohort of 666 subjects, a separate validation cohort of 130 or so different subjects was used. Using immunosequencing, the study profiled T cell repertoires from 500 to 800 subjects and related those repertoires to cytomegalovirus serostatus. A later analysis re-examined previously published TCR beta repertoires from over 500 donors and added high-resolution HLA genotyping to investigate patterns of TCR occurrence. In a later genetic analysis, genome-wide SNP genotypes for about 55% of the roughly 700 donors were used, and that subset was treated as a discovery cohort. Every discovery cohort repertoire had been produced on one sequencing platform. The study aimed to test whether signatures of past pathogen exposure could be identified by cataloging public T cell receptors. Rather than drawing on any new phenotypic data, the later analysis identified candidate immune exposures from TCR beta sequences and the way those sequences occurred across donors. Approximately 300 gigabases of sequencing data and 70 million to 100 million unique TCR sequences made up an early release that covered approximately 650 HLA-typed donors. An earlier analysis of 450 to 750 of the donors used high-throughput TCR beta sequencing to judge whether each TCR beta V gene segment behaved as functional or pseudogenic. To predict cytomegalovirus infection status, the study combined high-throughput TCR immunosequencing, statistical association of individual TCRs with disease status, and machine learning. Among roughly 400 genotyped donors of the cohort, an average of approximately 250,000 unique TCR beta nucleotide sequences were sequenced per donor, around 20% of them non-productive. The genetic ancestry cluster associated with self-reported Caucasian donors included 80% to 90% of the 300 to 400 genotyped donors. Class I and class II HLA loci were covered by the typing at four-digit resolution. Alongside the repertoire data, information on donor age, sex, ethnicity and CMV serostatus was compiled. Roughly 5 DR-DQ haplotypes were handled as single units for association and clustering because linkage in the cohort was strong.

The cohort comprised 550 to 700 healthy bone marrow donors. At the time of sampling, every cohort member was nominally healthy, though immune exposures that went unrecorded were likely present. The donor tested CMV seronegative and was one of the 352 seronegative cohort members. A peripheral blood sample was collected from each donor, and TCR beta sequencing was performed on peripheral blood mononuclear cells. Genomic DNA was extracted from the blood cell samples with the Qiagen DNeasy Blood Extraction Kit. Broader findings and caveats from the paper: Because the 87-base-pair reads could not distinguish some IMGT-functional V segments, including TRBV6-2 and TRBV6-3, those segments were excluded. In an earlier analysis of approximately 590 of the donors, most TCR beta V segments appeared in productive rearrangements about 87% or about 30% of the time, broadly matching IMGT annotations. In a later genetic analysis, a missense DCLRE1C variant was associated with V-gene and J-gene trimming of TCR beta chains, and the association was replicated in an independent cohort. The only immune exposure information available for the cohort was CMV serostatus. HLA typing was unavailable for some donors at each locus, so association tests used only the typed subset. Specific HLA alleles were associated with 16,951 TCR beta sequences at a false discovery rate of 0.05 in a later analysis. A group of highly shared sequence variants was considered likely to be a technical artifact of the sequencing pipeline. Sequencing depth was assumed to be roughly uniform across donors in the presence/absence analyses, though that assumption may not hold. In the study, around 150 TCR beta chains were listed as associated with cytomegalovirus. A further reported finding was that TCR beta sequences accurately predicted the HLA-A and HLA-B alleles for most subjects in the first cohort. Across donors, most TCR sequences were observed very rarely, whereas some public TCRs were present in many individuals. The earlier analysis of 587 of the donors excluded approximately 15 rarely observed V segments, including chromosome 9 orphons, because counts were too low. This cohort had only TCR beta chains sequenced, and the lack of alpha or paired-chain data limited which features could be detected. When HLA alleles, especially DR and DQ, strongly co-occurred, attributing TCR associations to individual alleles was difficult. The classifier was reported to diagnose cytomegalovirus status with high specificity and sensitivity in both the original and validation cohorts. A later genetic analysis reported fewer N-insertions in productive TCRs among donors in an Asian-associated ancestry cluster than the roughly 700-donor mean. Correlated functional status among segregating V segments might reflect linkage disequilibrium, but an unknown experimental factor could not be ruled out. According to a later analysis, most CMV-associated TCR beta chains appeared to be HLA-restricted, and the HLA associations seemed to be driven largely by CMV exposure. According to a later analysis, TCR association rates differed among HLA loci, with DRB1 alleles showing the most associated TCRs and HLA-C alleles showing the fewest. A later analysis reported that several top co-occurrence clusters appeared linked to parvovirus B19, influenza, CMV and Epstein-Barr virus. The authors suggested that the approach could potentially be generalized to other disease states and immunological phenotypes. In vitro tests confirmed that a few of the cytomegalovirus-associated TCR beta chains recognize cytomegalovirus antigens. In a later analysis, HLA-associated TCR beta chains were found to be more clonally expanded and to have lower generation probabilities than equally common non-associated chains.

Of note for this clone: Its target antigen remains unknown. No much larger clone exists at a distance of one base, and base qualities are not known.

The germline V gene provides CDR1 MGHDK and CDR2 SYGVNS. Inclusive of the bounding cysteine and phenylalanine, the CDR3 is 15 residues long. The read is trimmed to its CDR3 DNA, 45 bases read in frame from base 1. Deletion took 0 bases off V and 6 bases off J, with a span of 14 bases between the germline ends. Preparation of the library involved the immunoSEQ multiplex PCR assay. For the multiplex PCR, a mixture combining 60 forward primers for TCR Vbeta segments and 13 reverse primers for TCR Jbeta segments was used. The CDR3 region of rearranged TCR beta genes was amplified from genomic DNA with a multiplex PCR assay. Amplified TCR beta libraries were sequenced as 87-base-pair reads on the Illumina HiSeq System. Regarding the original processing steps: A later analysis counted tens of millions of unique TCR beta chains across the 650 to 700 repertoires, and roughly 11 million of these chains were shared by at least two donors. Raw reads were error-corrected and collapsed into unique sequences by a nearest-neighbor algorithm in which closely related sequences were merged to remove PCR and sequencing errors. CDR3 sequences were aligned to IMGT reference sequences to assign V, D and J gene segments. Each retained sequence needed at least a six-nucleotide match to both a V gene segment and a J gene segment. A rearrangement was called productive if the CDR3 had no stop codons and remained in frame with V and J, and every other rearrangement was called non-productive. Following IMGT convention, CDR3 was defined as the stretch from the second conserved V-encoded cysteine up to the conserved J-encoded phenylalanine. Sequences without an unambiguous match to a single V gene segment were excluded from the earlier analysis of approximately 560 of the donors. An earlier analysis of about 600 of the donors called V segments functional above 56.7% productive rearrangements and segregating when the between-donor standard deviation exceeded 5%. A statistical classification framework was built to diagnose cytomegalovirus status from the catalog of TCR beta chain sequences. In a later analysis, TCR nucleotide sequences were compared against IMGT/GENE-DB human TR gene sequences so that V and J genes could be assigned. Using the TCRdist pipeline, a later analysis assigned CDR3 sequences along with most-parsimonious VDJ recombination scenarios. A later analysis defined each TCR beta chain by its CDR3 amino acid sequence plus V-gene family, and excluded reads lacking a unique V-gene family. As a way to deal with suspected cross-contamination and a sequencing artifact, a later analysis dropped more than 500 nucleotide sequences that were highly shared and had low generation probability. In a later analysis, a clonal expansion index was calculated for each public chain from normalized within-repertoire ranks of inferred template counts. In a later analysis, generation probabilities were computed with a VDJ recombination model fitted to out-of-frame rearrangements, and the resulting probabilities were checked against IGoR. In a later analysis, hypergeometric tests were used to score TCR-TCR, TCR-HLA and TCR-CMV co-occurrence, with a repertoire-size bias correction applied to TCR pairs. False discovery rates were estimated in a later analysis by permuting HLA or CMV assignments 20 times. In a later analysis, co-occurring TCRs were grouped using DBSCAN, and TCRdist sequence similarity was added for clustering within HLA-allele-positive subsets. Co-occurrence clustering excluded repertoires with fewer than 30,000 or more than 120,000 public chains, plus five with anomalous nucleotide sharing. As stored in TCRdb, this immuneACCESS dataset retains in-frame rearrangements with V and J assigned. A fraction of the clones does not appear; measured against another copy, unresolved V genes explain less than half of the discrepancy, and the remainder lacks a known reason. V, J and clone size are those of that table, while D and trimming were read from the DNA. For this sample the table gives tens of thousands of clones, of which around 69% were detected only once. 3.4% of the sample is taken by the ten largest.

The TCR comes from a woman aged 25 to 39 in good health and CMV-seronegative. The chain uses TRBV25-1 and TRBJ1-1, with a weak D call of TRBD1 (6 bases match). Sequencing input: PBMCs. The sequenced DNA: TGTGCCAGCAGTGAATACGACAGGAGTTCTCCTGAAGCTTTCTTT. Translated, this is CASSEYDRSSPEAFF.